The clone carrying this T cell receptor beta chain has only one observation. TCRdb's table, derived via immunoSEQ multiplex PCR, lists solely in-frame clones and lacks some. The sample holds some 2,000,000 clones, roughly 96% seen once. The study enrolled healthy HIV-negative adults without recent acute infections or vaccinations as donors. This specimen comes from a study of shared clonotypes between healthy human individuals. The length of the CDR3 is 14 residues. Germline-derived CDR1 and CDR2 are MDHEN and SYDVKM. V was clipped by 5 bases and J by 3 bases, with 13 bases between them. The clonotype comes from a man younger than 35 in good health. The genes are TRBV28 and TRBJ1-1; no definite D call. Sequenced input: naive CD4+ T cells sorted from blood. Subset described: CD45RA+ positively selected. This CDR3 reads CASSIDIGDTEAFF. The CDR3 DNA is TGTGCCAGCAGTATCGACATTGGGGACACTGAAGCTTTCTTT. The full variable domain, completed using reference TRBV28 and TRBJ1-1, is DVKVTQSSRYLVKRTGEKVFLECVQDMDHENMFWYRQDPGLGLRLIYFSYDVKMKEKGDIPEGYSVSREKKERFSLILESASTNQTSMYLCASSIDIGDTEAFFGQGTRLTVV.